These T cell receptor beta chains were read from a single sample in a study of shared clonotypes between healthy human individuals. Profiling relied on immunoSEQ multiplex PCR, and the TCRdb table lists in-frame clones only, not all of them. Here the sample spans more than 200,000 clones, 65% to 70% being singletons. The specimen was memory CD4+ T cells sorted from blood. These receptors all come from a man in his thirties or forties in good health. CDR3s include the opening cysteine and the closing phenylalanine or tryptophan. D genes are given only for firm matches. For some rows the clone size is stated as once, few or many, or as a class when expanded; others skip it.

TRBV11-3	NA	TRBJ2-3	many	CASSRRSDVDTQYF	TGTGCCAGCAGCCGCCGGTCCGACGTGGATACGCAGTATTTT
TRBV13	NA	TRBJ1-1	few	CASSPWRGAAFF	TGTGCCAGCAGCCCTTGGCGGGGGGCGGCTTTCTTT
TRBV29-1	TRBD2	TRBJ2-1	NA	CSVETSGRRNEQFF	TGCAGCGTTGAGACCAGCGGGAGAAGGAATGAGCAGTTCTTC
TRBV10-1	NA	TRBJ1-3	few	CASSESSSGNTIYF	TGCGCCAGCAGTGAGTCGTCCTCTGGAAACACCATATATTTT
TRBV6-5	TRBD2	TRBJ2-1	NA	CASSYGTSSNEQFF	TGTGCCAGCAGTTACGGGACTAGCAGTAATGAGCAGTTCTTC
TRBV5-8	NA	TRBJ1-2	many	CASSLGSGPWNGYTF	TGTGCCAGCAGCTTGGGGTCAGGTCCGTGGAATGGCTACACCTTC
TRBV5-1	TRBD2	TRBJ2-7	NA	CASSYGTSPSYEQYF	TGCGCCAGCAGCTACGGGACTAGCCCCTCCTACGAGCAGTACTTC
TRBV30	TRBD2	TRBJ2-7	NA	CAWRRLAGGSEQYF	TGTGCCTGGAGGCGACTAGCGGGAGGTTCCGAGCAGTACTTC
TRBV4-1	NA	TRBJ1-1	many	CASSQWREEEAFF	TGCGCCAGCAGCCAATGGAGGGAGGAAGAAGCTTTCTTT
TRBV6-1	TRBD1	TRBJ2-1	NA	CASSNDRGRGQFF	TGTGCCAGCAGTAACGACAGGGGGCGTGGGCAGTTCTTC
TRBV6-5	NA	TRBJ2-7	NA	CASSEIGYEQYF	TGTGCCAGCAGTGAGATTGGCTACGAGCAGTACTTC
TRBV5-1	NA	TRBJ2-5	NA	CASSLEGWVGQETQYF	TGCGCCAGCAGCTTGGAGGGGTGGGTGGGTCAAGAGACCCAGTACTTC
TRBV7-6	TRBD1	TRBJ2-7	NA	CASSLGTGRSYEQYF	TGTGCCAGCAGCTTAGGGACAGGGAGATCCTACGAGCAGTACTTC
TRBV18	NA	TRBJ2-7	NA	CASSPIIGGTYEQYF	TGTGCCAGCTCACCAATAATAGGCGGGACCTACGAGCAGTACTTC
TRBV30	TRBD2	TRBJ2-1	once	CAWRGLAGVGNEQFF	TGTGCCTGGAGGGGACTAGCGGGAGTCGGCAATGAGCAGTTCTTC
TRBV15	NA	TRBJ2-5	NA	CATSRDTWETQYF	TGTGCCACCAGCAGAGATACGTGGGAGACCCAGTACTTC
TRBV4-1	TRBD2	TRBJ2-3	NA	CASSLGLAGTDTQYF	TGCGCCAGCAGCCTTGGACTAGCGGGAACAGATACGCAGTATTTT
TRBV5-1	NA	TRBJ1-1	NA	CASSLDYGRNTEAFF	TGCGCCAGCAGCTTGGATTATGGGAGGAACACTGAAGCTTTCTTT
TRBV19	NA	TRBJ2-2	once	CASRTVYGVRGNTGELFF	TGTGCCAGTAGAACAGTATATGGGGTCAGGGGAAACACCGGGGAGCTGTTTTTT
TRBV5-1	TRBD1	TRBJ1-2	NA	CASRRTGTVSYYGYTF	TGCGCCAGCAGACGAACCGGGACAGTCTCATACTATGGCTACACCTTC
TRBV19	NA	TRBJ2-1	NA	CASKASFSYNEQFF	TGTGCCAGTAAGGCGAGCTTCTCCTACAATGAGCAGTTCTTC
TRBV6-1	NA	TRBJ1-1	NA	CASLSSTEAFF	TGTGCCAGCCTCTCTTCCACTGAAGCTTTCTTT
TRBV5-6	TRBD1	TRBJ2-5	NA	CASSKGTGPQETQYF	TGTGCCAGCAGCAAAGGGACAGGGCCACAAGAGACCCAGTACTTC
TRBV10-3	TRBD1	TRBJ1-2	NA	CAITGDRGYWGYTF	TGTGCCATCACTGGGGACAGGGGTTATTGGGGCTACACCTTC
TRBV2	NA	TRBJ2-2	NA	CASRGTGPSESGRTGELFF	TGTGCCAGCAGAGGGACGGGACCTAGCGAATCAGGGAGAACCGGGGAGCTGTTTTTT
TRBV11-2	NA	TRBJ2-3	NA	CASSLAGGWGTQYF	TGTGCCAGCAGCTTAGCGGGGGGCTGGGGTACGCAGTATTTT